This TCR beta chain was recorded in a study of blood T cell repertoires in COVID-19. Across the whole study: Donors in the United States, Italy and Spain gave samples during acute or convalescent COVID-19. The analysed material was cDNA or gDNA that came from T cells, B-cell-depleted T cells, or PBMCs.

In the original workflow: Reference gene primers were amplified, and this amplification served to estimate nucleated cell counts. Some clones are missing from TCRdb's copy, which holds only in-frame ones; the method was immunoSEQ multiplex PCR. That table supplies the V and J calls and clone size; D and trimming were determined from the DNA. Of under 250,000 clones in the sample, around 84% were seen once. CDR3 length: 13 residues. Between the trimmed V and J ends, which lost 4 bases and 2 bases, there was a span of 8 bases. This clonotype originated in a woman aged 60-75 years who had recovered from COVID-19. The V gene is TRBV12-3 or TRBV12-4, the J gene TRBJ2-5; D unclear. Material: peripheral blood. In DNA form, the CDR3 reads TGTGCCAGCAGTTCCCAGATGCAAGAGACCCAGTACTTC. This gives the protein CASSSQMQETQYF.